This TCR beta chain was recorded in a study of cytomegalovirus exposure and HLA in healthy donors. Study outcomes and limitations: Another analysis was done later, and it associated roughly 15,000 TCR beta sequences with HLA alleles at 0.05 false discovery rate. TRBV6-2, TRBV6-3 and some other V segments were excluded as indistinguishable.

Nominally healthy donors provided the samples, though records likely missed some immune exposures. The PCR employed 60 Vbeta primers together with 13 Jbeta primers. Assay: immunoSEQ multiplex PCR; the TCRdb copy retains only in-frame clones and omits some. The sample has around 57,000 clones. Germline-derived CDR1 and CDR2 are MDHEN and SYDVKM. This CDR3 is built from 14 residues. J lost 1 base, V lost 4 bases, and 0 bases had no gene match. Concerning this clone: What it binds is unknown.

The clonotype was recovered from a woman in her 50s in good health and CMV-seropositive. The chain is built from TRBV28 and TRBJ2-2; TRBD1 matches at 7 bases. Sequenced input: PBMCs. The CDR3 here is CASSWTGNTGELFF. The CDR3 nucleotides are TGTGCCAGCAGTTGGACAGGGAACACCGGGGAGCTGTTTTTT.